This T cell receptor (beta chain) is from a study of control samples from healthy donors and cancer patients. Assay: immunoSEQ multiplex PCR; the TCRdb copy retains only in-frame clones and omits some. The table lists over 120,000 clones, 80% to 95% of them singletons. V dropped 4 bases and J dropped 13 bases, with 19 bases sitting between them. Germline V gene sequence: CDR1 SGHAT, CDR2 FQNNGV. The CDR3 spans 13 residues. The rearrangement joins TRBV11-2 to TRBJ1-1; a weak D match, TRBD1 (5 bases). This clonotype was obtained from a man aged 25 to 40 in good health. Sample: blood. For the CDR3, the DNA is TGTGCCAGCAGCTCCGGGACGCCGCAGATGGTTTTCTTT. It codes for CASSSGTPQMVFF.